This T cell receptor (beta chain) was obtained from a study of shared clonotypes between healthy human individuals (dated by TCRdb to the early 2020s). Looking at the study overall: A couple of women and three men aged 18 to 49 years were included in the cohort. For each donor, three plates each were used for CD4 naive and CD4 memory, two plates were used for CD8 naive, and one plate was used for CD8 memory. To estimate repertoire size and how much clonotype sharing occurs between individuals, the study deeply sequenced the blood TCR repertoires of a handful of healthy adults. Libraries were prepared and TCR repertoires were sequenced by different laboratories using diverse techniques, in order to increase sequencing depth and limit assay-specific biases. Each donor's leukapheresis produced roughly between about 0.9 and 9.5 billion PBMCs.

The full study reports these points: Because the study included a small number of donors, the genetic and exposure-history diversity represented was limited. Sampling was restricted to blood, and TCR repertoires in tissues likely differ from the TCR repertoires found in blood. Naive subsets generally had larger estimated clonotype richness than memory subsets did. Sharing across a few donors was observed for around 5% of naive CD4, 3.5% of naive CD8, about 2.3% of memory CD4, and about 0.4% of memory CD8 clonotypes. Pairwise subsampling led to the expectation that sequencing depth would affect the degree of clonotype sharing among donors. Higher generation probabilities were observed for clonotypes shared by all four sorted-subset donors than for non-shared clonotypes. Even with the large sequencing depth, rarefaction of the sorted-subset datasets indicated that sequencing was incomplete.

About this clone: What antigen it recognizes has not been identified. There are no base qualities to consult, and no much larger clone falls within one base.

The cysteine opens and the phenylalanine closes a CDR3 of 14 amino acids. Only the CDR3 DNA is retained, 42 bases long and in frame from the first base. Sequences SQVTM (CDR1) and ANQGSEA (CDR2) are obtained from the germline V gene. The trim is 1 base for V and 0 bases for J, with a gap of 8 bases between the germline ends. Using the deep immunoSEQ assay, TCR CDR3 regions were amplified from genomic DNA by multiplex PCR. Extracted genomic DNA from each cell subset was distributed evenly across all wells of several immunoSEQ 96-well plates, and each plate was treated as a replicate. For sorted subsets, each replicate PCR was loaded with 150 to 250 ng genomic DNA, equivalent to 32,000 or so T cell genomes. The purified libraries were quantified using a Qubit 3.0 fluorometer, sized with a Bioanalyzer 2100, and then quantified again using the KAPA Library Quantification kit. A separate single-read 150-cycle Illumina NextSeq 550 flow cell was used to sequence each immunoSEQ 96-well plate. The source study handled its data this way. Because the immunoSEQ output included only junctional sequences and no quality scores, the filtering could not be the same as the filtering used for full-length reads. Sequences were annotated with PyIR, a Python wrapper for IgBLAST v1.9, using IMGT germline references to assign V/J genes and CDR3. Reads with weak V/J assignments (E-value above 1e-6), missing CDR3, stop codons, out-of-frame junctions, or ambiguous translated residues were removed. A V3J clonotype was defined by an identical inferred V gene, J gene, and CDR3 amino acid sequence. The percentage overlap between two repertoires was calculated by dividing the number of shared unique clonotypes by the size of the smaller repertoire. Richness of each repertoire was evaluated using RTK rarefaction, the Chao1 estimator, and Recon v2.1 estimates of unobserved clonotypes. Generation probabilities were computed with OLGA for all TCRbeta clonotypes obtained by the gDNA method from several donors. Sourced from immuneACCESS, this table was stored by TCRdb with only in-frame sequences that have V and J called. A share of the clones is absent; for the studies checked, an unresolved V gene accounts for under half, and the remainder has no known explanation. That table is the source of V, J and clone size, and D and trimming were worked out from the DNA. The sample table lists under 600,000 clones, roughly 97% of them with a count of one. The biggest ten clones account for 0.045% to 0.07% of the sample.

The donors were healthy, HIV-negative adults who had no recently reported acute infections or vaccinations. Every donor was a Caucasian adult living in Nashville, Tennessee, USA. CD4+ T cells were enriched by magnetic negative selection, after which naive cells were positively selected on CD45RA and the negative fraction was taken as the memory subset. Blood was obtained by leukapheresis, after which PBMCs were separated by Ficoll-Histopaque density gradient centrifugation and cryopreserved in liquid nitrogen vapor phase. Purity and quantity of every magnetically sorted T cell population were checked by analytical flow cytometry. Genomic DNA was isolated from each sorted fraction and quantified by UV absorbance on a Nanodrop 2000c.

Material: naive CD4+ T cells sorted from blood. The intended sense of this specimen's cell subset or site label: CD45RA+ positively selected. This receptor was obtained from a woman in her 30s in good health. This chain joins TRBV29-1 to TRBJ2-3; no D gene call is confident. CDR3 sequence: CSVEAGGSTDTQYF. The sequenced DNA: TGCAGCGTTGAAGCCGGCGGTAGCACAGATACGCAGTATTTT.